This is a list of T cell receptor beta chains from one sample in a study of OX40 agonist ivuxolimab in advanced cancers. Generated by immunoSEQ multiplex PCR, the TCRdb table keeps only in-frame clones and is missing some. The table shows more than 9,500 clones, with under 85% occurring only once. Source: CD4+ or CD8+ T cells sorted from blood, taken in a trial of the OX40 agonist ivuxolimab. These receptors originate from an adult with an advanced solid tumor such as melanoma, head and neck, liver or kidney cancer. Each CDR3 is given with its conserved first and last residue. D genes are given only for firm matches. For some rows the clone size is stated as once, few or many, or as a class when expanded; others skip it.

TRBJ2-7,TRBV27,NA,NA,CASSLSVQGSYEQYF,TGTGCCAGCAGTTTATCGGTACAGGGTTCCTACGAGCAGTACTTC
TRBJ2-7,TRBV6-6,few,TRBD2,CASRGGAYEQYF,TGTGCCAGCAGGGGGGGGGCCTACGAGCAGTACTTC
TRBJ1-2,TRBV19,NA,NA,CASSIPDRNLNYGYTF,TGTGCCAGTAGTATCCCCGACAGGAACCTTAACTATGGCTACACCTTC
TRBJ1-6,TRBV14,NA,NA,CASSQDPASNSPLHF,TGTGCCAGCAGCCAAGATCCGGCATCCAATTCACCCCTCCACTTT
TRBJ2-7,TRBV6-8,NA,NA,CASTRRPTYEQYF,TGTGCCAGCACCCGGCGGCCTACCTACGAGCAGTACTTC
TRBJ2-7,TRBV29-1,NA,TRBD1,CSVDTGTEPEQYF,TGCAGCGTCGACACCGGGACAGAGCCCGAGCAGTACTTC
TRBJ1-5,TRBV5-1,NA,NA,CASSLASSRWGYNYSNQPQHF,TGCGCCAGCAGCTTGGCCTCCAGTAGATGGGGTTATAATTATAGCAATCAGCCCCAGCATTTT
TRBJ2-7,TRBV10-3,NA,NA,CAIGSYEQYF,TGTGCCATCGGTAGCTACGAGCAGTACTTC
TRBJ1-1,TRBV27,NA,NA,CASSLGGANTEAFF,TGTGCCAGCAGTTTAGGGGGTGCTAACACTGAAGCTTTCTTT
TRBJ2-1,TRBV11-2,NA,TRBD2,CASSYLGPGLAGDNEQFF,TGTGCCAGCAGCTACTTGGGCCCGGGACTAGCGGGTGACAATGAGCAGTTCTTC
TRBJ2-7,TRBV5-8,NA,TRBD1,CAGLTGAEQYF,TGTGCCGGACTGACAGGGGCCGAGCAGTACTTC
TRBJ2-7,TRBV6-5,NA,TRBD1,CASRKGQSYEQYF,TGTGCCAGTAGGAAGGGACAGTCCTACGAGCAGTACTTC
TRBJ1-5,TRBV27,NA,NA,CASSLGIGQPQHF,TGTGCCAGCAGTTTGGGGATAGGTCAGCCCCAGCATTTT
TRBJ1-1,TRBV5-8,NA,TRBD1,CASSWGQGMAEAFF,TGTGCCAGCAGCTGGGGACAGGGCATGGCTGAAGCTTTCTTT
TRBJ2-1,TRBV6-6,NA,NA,CASRGAGTGSYNEQFF,TGTGCCAGCAGGGGAGCGGGTACCGGCTCCTACAATGAGCAGTTCTTC
TRBJ1-1,TRBV13,NA,NA,CASSLHAGRDTEAFF,TGTGCCAGCAGCTTACATGCGGGCAGGGACACTGAAGCTTTCTTT
TRBJ1-1,TRBV4-3,NA,NA,CASSQDSGGNTEAFF,TGCGCCAGCAGCCAAGATTCGGGAGGGAACACTGAAGCTTTCTTT
TRBJ2-7,TRBV6-1,NA,NA,CASSELHSIYEQYF,TGTGCCAGCAGTGAATTGCATAGTATCTACGAGCAGTACTTC
TRBJ1-5,TRBV19,NA,NA,CASSLGGGYQPQHF,TGTGCCAGTAGTCTTGGAGGAGGATATCAGCCCCAGCATTTT
TRBJ2-5,TRBV5-1,NA,NA,CASSLGRRYQETQYF,TGCGCCAGCAGCTTGGGAAGGCGGTACCAAGAGACCCAGTACTTC
TRBJ2-7,TRBV12-1,NA,NA,CASSAPPTGAYEQYF,TGTGCCAGCAGCGCTCCACCCACAGGGGCCTACGAGCAGTACTTC
TRBJ1-1,TRBV7-6,once,NA,CAGSWNTEAFF,TGTGCCGGGTCGTGGAACACTGAAGCTTTCTTT
TRBJ1-2,TRBV4-3,once,NA,CASSQDPGYGYTF,TGCGCCAGCAGCCAAGATCCCGGATATGGCTACACCTTC
TRBJ2-7,TRBV9,NA,TRBD2,CASSVASSGSYEQYF,TGTGCCAGCAGCGTAGCGTCTAGCGGATCCTACGAGCAGTACTTC